The T cell receptor (beta chain) described here comes from a study of OX40 agonist ivuxolimab in advanced cancers. On the study more broadly: Anti-PD-1, anti-PD-L1 or anti-CTLA-4 therapy given earlier was allowed, and around 40% had some. Three patients showed partial responses: one hepatocellular carcinoma and two cutaneous melanoma cases.

Notes on the study in general: Some nonresponders likewise displayed low normalized T-cell clonal expansion.

Trimming at V came to 6 bases and at J to 1 base, leaving 8 bases not matched to a gene. This CDR3 has 15 residues. Germline V gene lookup returns CDR1 MRHNA and CDR2 SNTAGT. Assay used: immunoSEQ multiplex PCR; TCRdb lists only in-frame clones, some missing. The sample carries over 55,000 clones, approximately 91% recorded once. Comments on this clone: Its antigen is still unknown.

The chain links TRBV6-4 to TRBJ2-7; 8 positions agree with TRBD1. The material sequenced was CD4+ or CD8+ T cells sorted from blood, taken in a trial of the OX40 agonist ivuxolimab. The TCR was taken from an adult with an advanced solid tumor such as melanoma, head and neck, liver or kidney cancer. The CDR3 spells CASRPGQGSSYEQYF. The DNA for the CDR3 is TGTGCCAGCAGACCCGGACAGGGTTCTTCCTACGAGCAGTACTTC.